This TCR beta chain was found in a study of T cell repertoires in cytomegalovirus infection. Study overall: In public TCR beta signatures, there were indications of both CMV infection and matching HLA type. Whole-study results and caveats: Carriers of CMV and the relevant HLA type were discriminated by public TCR beta frequency. HLA-C-restricted, CMV-specific TCR beta clonotypes were dominant ex vivo.

A note on this clonotype: Its antigen is not identified. A read error is likely, as this CDR3 ends without the conserved phenylalanine or tryptophan. The DNA is omitted, as the CDR3 cannot be located on it reliably, and the CDR3 follows TCRdb's listing.

TCRdb fed the reads into MiXCR, producing one record per CDR3 protein. The profile shows almost 550,000 distinct CDR3 sequences, 16% of them singletons. The CDR3 length is 14 residues, termini included. Germline loops: CDR1 MNHEY, CDR2 SMNVEV (reference sequence). V gene TRBV27 combines with J gene TRBJ1-2. The sequence derives from a human donor in good health (CMV status not recorded). Some clones in this sample may be carry-over from other donors' samples. Sequenced input: CD8+ T cells from PBMCs. The CDR3 sequence: CASSFRGMSYCYSL.